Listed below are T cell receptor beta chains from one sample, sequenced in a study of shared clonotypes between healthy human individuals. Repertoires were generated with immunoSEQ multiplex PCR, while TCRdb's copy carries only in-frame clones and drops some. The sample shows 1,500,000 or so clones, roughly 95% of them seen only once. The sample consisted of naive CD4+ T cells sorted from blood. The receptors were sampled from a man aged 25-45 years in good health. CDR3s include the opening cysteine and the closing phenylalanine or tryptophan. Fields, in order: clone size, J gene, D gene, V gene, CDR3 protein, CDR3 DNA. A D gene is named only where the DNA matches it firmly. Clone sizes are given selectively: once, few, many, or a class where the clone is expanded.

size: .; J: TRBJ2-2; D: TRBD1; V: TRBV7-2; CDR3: CASSLIGDRVRSFGELFF; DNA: TGTGCCAGCAGCTTAATTGGGGACAGGGTTCGGTCCTTCGGGGAGCTGTTTTTT
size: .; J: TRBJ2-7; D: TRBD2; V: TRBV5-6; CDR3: CASSAGLAFYEQYF; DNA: TGTGCCAGCAGCGCGGGACTAGCGTTCTACGAGCAGTACTTC
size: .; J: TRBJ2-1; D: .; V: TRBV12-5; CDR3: CASGPRVNEQFF; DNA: TGTGCTAGTGGTCCCAGGGTAAATGAGCAGTTCTTC
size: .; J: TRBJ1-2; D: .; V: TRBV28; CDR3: CASSSPGVPANYGYTF; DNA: TGTGCCAGCAGTTCACCGGGGGTTCCGGCTAACTATGGCTACACCTTC
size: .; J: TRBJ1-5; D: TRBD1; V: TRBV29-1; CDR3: CSVVGTDSNQPQHF; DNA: TGCAGCGTTGTTGGGACAGATAGCAATCAGCCCCAGCATTTT
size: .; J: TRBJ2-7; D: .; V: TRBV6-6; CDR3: CASSYSWGSYEQYF; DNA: TGTGCCAGCAGTTACTCGTGGGGGAGCTACGAGCAGTACTTC
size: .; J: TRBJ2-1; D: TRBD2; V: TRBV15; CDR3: CATSAGYNEQFF; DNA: TGTGCCACCTCAGCGGGATACAATGAGCAGTTCTTC
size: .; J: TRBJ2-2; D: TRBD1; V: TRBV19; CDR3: CASSIFFPGQSSWAGELFF; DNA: TGTGCCAGTAGTATTTTTTTCCCGGGACAGTCCTCCTGGGCCGGGGAGCTGTTTTTT
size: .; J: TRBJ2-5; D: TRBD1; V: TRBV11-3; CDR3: CASSSAGQGRTQYF; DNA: TGTGCCAGCAGCTCAGCCGGACAGGGTAGGACCCAGTACTTC
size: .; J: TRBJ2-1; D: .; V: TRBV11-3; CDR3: CASSLALAGEQFF; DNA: TGTGCCAGCAGCTTAGCCCTTGCGGGGGAGCAGTTCTTC
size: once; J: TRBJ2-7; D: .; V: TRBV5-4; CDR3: CASSKGPREQYF; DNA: TGTGCCAGCAGCAAGGGTCCTCGCGAGCAGTACTTC
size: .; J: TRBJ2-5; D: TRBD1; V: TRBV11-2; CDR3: CASRTGAGETQYF; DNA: TGTGCCAGCCGGACAGGCGCCGGAGAGACCCAGTACTTC
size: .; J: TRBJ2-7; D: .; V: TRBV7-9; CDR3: CASSLRGGSSYEQYF; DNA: TGTGCCAGCAGCCTAAGGGGGGGGTCCTCCTACGAGCAGTACTTC
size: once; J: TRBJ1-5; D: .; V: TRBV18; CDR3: CASSPRGGGANQPQHF; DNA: TGTGCCAGCTCACCACGCGGCGGGGGCGCCAATCAGCCCCAGCATTTT
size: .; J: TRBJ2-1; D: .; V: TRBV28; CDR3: CASSPVDPLQFF; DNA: TGTGCCAGCAGCCCTGTTGACCCCCTCCAGTTCTTC
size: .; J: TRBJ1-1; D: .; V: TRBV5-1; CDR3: CASNRDWINTEAFF; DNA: TGCGCCAGTAATCGGGACTGGATAAACACTGAAGCTTTCTTT
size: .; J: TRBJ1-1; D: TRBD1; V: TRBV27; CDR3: CASQKDRPNTEAFF; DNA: TGTGCCAGCCAAAAGGACAGGCCGAACACTGAAGCTTTCTTT
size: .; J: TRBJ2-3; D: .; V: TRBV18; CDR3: CASSPLPGPVYTQYF; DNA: TGTGCCAGCTCACCGCTTCCGGGGCCGGTTTATACGCAGTATTTT
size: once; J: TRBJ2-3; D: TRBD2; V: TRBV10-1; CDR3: CASSENPSGSFPDTQYF; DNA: TGCGCCAGCAGTGAGAACCCTAGCGGGAGTTTCCCAGATACGCAGTATTTT
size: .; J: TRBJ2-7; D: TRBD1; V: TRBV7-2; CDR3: CASSQPGQGKDF; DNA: TGTGCCAGCAGCCAACCGGGACAGGGTAAGGACTTC
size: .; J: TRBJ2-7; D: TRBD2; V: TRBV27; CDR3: CASSPPAGAHYEQYF; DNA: TGTGCCAGCAGTCCACCAGCGGGAGCCCACTACGAGCAGTACTTC
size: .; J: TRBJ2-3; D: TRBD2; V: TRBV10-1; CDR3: CASSEGGLTRSDTQYF; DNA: TGCGCCAGCAGTGAGGGGGGACTAACAAGATCCGATACGCAGTATTTT
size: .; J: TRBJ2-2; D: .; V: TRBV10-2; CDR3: CASSGVGLAGELFF; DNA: TGCGCCAGCAGTGGAGTCGGTCTCGCCGGGGAGCTGTTTTTT
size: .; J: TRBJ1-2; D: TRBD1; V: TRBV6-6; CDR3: CASRTGHVGYTF; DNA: TGTGCCAGCCGGACAGGGCACGTTGGCTACACCTTC
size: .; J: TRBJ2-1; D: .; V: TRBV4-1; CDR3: CASSQETGETGNEQFF; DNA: TGCGCCAGCAGCCAAGAGACGGGAGAGACAGGCAATGAGCAGTTCTTC
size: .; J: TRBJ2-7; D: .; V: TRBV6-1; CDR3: CASILQSSVGYEQYF; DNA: TGTGCCAGCATTCTACAGAGTTCGGTGGGCTACGAGCAGTACTTC
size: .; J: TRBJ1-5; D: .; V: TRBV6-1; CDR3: CASANQQGPQPQHF; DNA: TGTGCCAGCGCAAACCAACAGGGACCTCAGCCCCAGCATTTT
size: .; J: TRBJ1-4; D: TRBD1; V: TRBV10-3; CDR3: CAIRPGGGEKLFF; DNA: TGTGCCATCAGGCCAGGGGGCGGTGAAAAACTGTTTTTT
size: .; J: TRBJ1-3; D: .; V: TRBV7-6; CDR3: CASSIHVQGFGNTIYF; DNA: TGTGCCAGCAGCATTCACGTCCAGGGGTTTGGAAACACCATATATTTT
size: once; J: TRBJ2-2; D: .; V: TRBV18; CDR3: CASSSRGTGELFF; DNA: TGTGCCAGCTCTTCCCGGGGGACCGGGGAGCTGTTTTTT
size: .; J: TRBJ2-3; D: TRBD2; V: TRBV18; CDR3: CASSTRTSGRDDTQYF; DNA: TGTGCCAGCTCAACCCGGACTAGCGGGAGAGATGATACGCAGTATTTT
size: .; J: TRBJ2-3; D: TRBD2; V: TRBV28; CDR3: CASYGLATFTDTQYF; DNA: TGTGCCAGCTACGGACTAGCGACCTTTACAGATACGCAGTATTTT